The 11 T cell receptor beta chains below were found in one sample sequenced in a study of Graves' ophthalmopathy and Graves' hyperthyroidism. RNA transcripts yielded amplified TCR beta CDR3 regions. HTBI primers served in a first-round RT-PCR, which a second-round multiplex PCR followed. Each CDR3 protein is one row after TCRdb ran MiXCR on the multiplex PCR reads. The sample contains around 470,000 distinct CDR3 sequences, around 15% of which appear only once. Specimen: blood. The receptors were gathered from a woman aged 25 to 39 with Graves' ophthalmopathy.

The chain employs TRBV20-1 and TRBJ1-2; D ambiguous. Germline V CDR1 and CDR2: DFQATT, SNEGSKA (reference sequence). This CDR3 is built from 12 residues. V lost 5 bases and J lost 2, with 9 bases in between. DNA of the CDR3: TGCAGTGCTTGCACAGTAAACTATGGCTACACCTTC. Its translation: CSACTVNYGYTF.

Only a few counts were recorded for this clonotype. J is TRBJ2-5 and V is TRBV5-1; 9 bases map to TRBD2. Germline loops: CDR1 SGHRS, CDR2 YFSETQ. There are 15 residues in the CDR3. With 3 bases clipped from V and 5 bases from J, the junction kept 8 bases outside the gene matches. CDR3 sequence reads: CASSSIAGEVETQYF. CDR3 nucleotides: TGCGCCAGCAGCTCCATAGCGGGAGAGGTTGAGACCCAGTACTTC.

In this sample, this clonotype turned up many times. V and J are TRBV12-3 or TRBV12-4 and TRBJ2-2; TRBD2 matches 12 bases. The CDR3 length is 15 residues. Trimming cost V 5 bases and J 5 bases; bases outside gene matches: 3. The CDR3, as DNA: TGTGCCAGCAGTACTAGCGGGAGGATAACCGGGGAGCTGTTTTTT. It is translated as CASSTSGRITGELFF.

The table lists this clonotype with many counts. The chain employs TRBV4-1 and TRBJ2-5, with D perhaps matching TRBD2 (5 bases). The CDR3 runs 14 residues. V gave up 2 bases and J gave up 3 bases, with 10 bases separating them. CDR1 is MGHRA and CDR2 is YSYEKL in the germline V gene. The CDR3: CASSQIYGEETQYF. The CDR3, as DNA: TGCGCCAGCAGCCAAATCTACGGGGAAGAGACCCAGTACTTC.

This clonotype was detected many times. The genes are TRBV6-5 and TRBJ2-7, with D perhaps TRBD1 or TRBD2 (5 bases each). Germline V gene lookup returns CDR1 MNHEY and CDR2 SVGAGI. This CDR3 contains 13 residues. Trimming cost V 2 bases and J 5 bases, with 10 bases left between them. CDR3 protein: CASSYGGVDEQYF. The CDR3 DNA reads as TGTGCCAGCAGTTACGGGGGAGTCGACGAGCAGTACTTC.

The sample holds many counts of this clonotype. The genes are TRBV2 and TRBJ1-1; 8 bases fit TRBD1. J lost 5 bases, V lost 9 bases, and 2 bases had no gene match. Germline V gene sequence: CDR1 SNHLY, CDR2 FYNNEI. CDR3 size: 11 residues. The CDR3 protein is CASTGGTEAFF. CDR3 nucleotide sequence: TGTGCCAGTACAGGGGGAACTGAAGCTTTCTTT.

This clonotype has at least ten counts. The rearrangement links TRBV6-5 to TRBJ2-5; 10 bases line up with TRBD2. J was trimmed by 1 base and V by 4 bases; bases with no gene match: 3. CDR3 length: 15 residues. Germline V gives CDR1 MNHEY, CDR2 SVGAGI. CDR3 in DNA: TGTGCCAGCAGTTCTAGCGGGGGAAGCCAAGAGACCCAGTACTTC. It specifies CASSSSGGSQETQYF.

This clonotype was seen at least ten times. The V and J genes are TRBV11-2 and TRBJ2-2; 7 bases fit TRBD1. The length of the CDR3 is 15 residues. V lost 5 bases and J lost 4; bases outside the gene matches: 7. CDR1 and CDR2 (germline): SGHAT, FQNNGV. The CDR3 bases are TGTGCCAGCAGCCCAGCAGGGACAGTCACCGGGGAGCTGTTTTTT. This gives the protein CASSPAGTVTGELFF.

This clonotype has ten or more counts. This chain connects TRBV20-1 to TRBJ2-7; D unresolved. CDR3 length equals 15 residues. The V gene's germline CDR1 is DFQATT and CDR2 SNEGSKA (reference sequence). Trimming removed 2 bases at V and 2 bases at J, with 16 bases between. The CDR3: CSARIPTPRPYEQYF. CDR3 coding DNA: TGCAGTGCTAGAATCCCGACCCCTCGCCCCTACGAGCAGTACTTC.

This clonotype was seen ten or more times. The chain combines TRBV7-2 with TRBJ1-2; the D gene is possibly TRBD1 (6 bases). Germline V CDR1 and CDR2: SGHTA, FQGNSA. The CDR3 length is 16 residues. Trimming removed 0 bases from V and 8 bases from J, with 19 bases in between. CDR3 sequence reads: CASSLAIGQTTRGYTF. CDR3 bases: TGTGCCAGCAGCTTAGCCATCGGACAGACGACAAGGGGCTACACCTTC.

There are a few counts of this clonotype. This may come from a read error, since a much larger clone is one base off. The genes are TRBV20-1 and TRBJ1-6; 7 bases agree with TRBD1. The CDR3 is 14 amino acids. Per germline, CDR1 DFQATT and CDR2 SNEGSKA (reference sequence). The CDR3 DNA reads TGCAGTGCTGACCGGGACAGTGATTATTCACACCTCCACTTT. It codes for CSADRDSDYSHLHF.